These T cell receptor beta chains were read from a single sample in a study of identical twins. TCRdb used MiXCR to reprocess the 5' RACE reads, holding one entry per CDR3 protein. The sample contains 510,000 or so distinct CDR3 sequences, 13% to 15% of which appear only once. Another study also made use of these data, one on yellow fever vaccine responses in identical twins.

Source material: CD4+ T cells sorted from blood. The receptors stem from a young woman in good health. The CDR3 runs from the conserved cysteine through the conserved F or W. A D gene is named only where the DNA matches it firmly.

v_gene	d_gene	j_gene	CDR3aa
TRBV6-1	-	TRBJ2-3	CASRALGDDTQYF
TRBV3-1	-	TRBJ2-7	CASSPTDYEQYF
TRBV2	-	TRBJ2-5	CASSEVRGTNQETQYF
TRBV5-1	-	TRBJ2-1	CASSTQGKQFF
TRBV11-1	-	TRBJ2-2	CASSLTSLTGELFF
TRBV7-9	TRBD2	TRBJ2-1	CASSLGAGGPLYNEQFF
TRBV7-9	-	TRBJ2-7	CASRGSGGGSYEQYF
TRBV20-1	TRBD2	TRBJ2-5	CSAPILAGGGETQYF
TRBV3-1	-	TRBJ1-5	CASSRGGGSNQPQHF
TRBV10-1	-	TRBJ1-2	CASSRTAVYGYTF
TRBV12-3/TRBV12-4	-	TRBJ1-5	CASSFNRQYNQPQHF
TRBV12-3/TRBV12-4	-	TRBJ2-6	CASSWGLGANVLTF
TRBV3-1	TRBD2	TRBJ2-5	CASWTSGGKETQYF
TRBV6-5	-	TRBJ1-5	CASSYGFQGPQHF
TRBV12-3/TRBV12-4	TRBD1	TRBJ2-1	CASSPWDRGLAGDYNEQFF
TRBV9	-	TRBJ1-2	CASSPELGDLKSSGYTF
TRBV29-1	-	TRBJ2-1	CSVIQGYQQFF
TRBV7-8	TRBD2	TRBJ2-7	CASSLGGIAGGSYEQYF
TRBV12-3/TRBV12-4	-	TRBJ2-5	CASRLGPIVAQYF
TRBV11-2	-	TRBJ2-1	CASSDGGGEQFF
TRBV20-1	-	TRBJ2-5	CSVRKETQYF
TRBV12-3/TRBV12-4	-	TRBJ1-6	CASSGGGSYNSPLHF
TRBV10-3	-	TRBJ1-6	CAISEGGSYNSPLHF
TRBV18	-	TRBJ2-7	CASSPPLSGLASYEQYF
TRBV5-1	TRBD2	TRBJ2-3	CASSPPGLAGVTDTQYF
TRBV7-2	TRBD2	TRBJ2-1	CASSLRGRVNEQFF